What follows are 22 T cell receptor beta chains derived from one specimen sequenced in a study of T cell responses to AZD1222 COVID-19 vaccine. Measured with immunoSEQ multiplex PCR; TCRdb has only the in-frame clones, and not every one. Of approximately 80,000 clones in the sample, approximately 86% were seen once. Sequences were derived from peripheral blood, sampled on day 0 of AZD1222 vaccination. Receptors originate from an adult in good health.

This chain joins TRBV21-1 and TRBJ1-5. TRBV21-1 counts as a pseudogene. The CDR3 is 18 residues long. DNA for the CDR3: TGTGCCAGCAGCAAAGGTAGGTCGGACGAGAAATGCAATCAGCCCCAGCATTTT. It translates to CASSKGRSDEKCNQPQHF.

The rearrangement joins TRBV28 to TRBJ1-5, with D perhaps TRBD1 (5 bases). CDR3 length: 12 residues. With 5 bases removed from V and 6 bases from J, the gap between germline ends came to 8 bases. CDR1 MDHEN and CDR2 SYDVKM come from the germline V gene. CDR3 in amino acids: CASSPGGQPQHF. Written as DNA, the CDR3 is TGTGCCAGCAGTCCGGGGGGTCAGCCCCAGCATTTT.

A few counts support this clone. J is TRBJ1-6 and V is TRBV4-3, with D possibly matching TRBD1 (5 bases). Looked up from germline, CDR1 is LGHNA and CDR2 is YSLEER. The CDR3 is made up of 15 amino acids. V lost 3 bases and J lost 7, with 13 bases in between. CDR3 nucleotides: TGCGCCAGCAGCCAGGGGACGTGGGGGAATTCACCCCTCCACTTT. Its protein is CASSQGTWGNSPLHF.

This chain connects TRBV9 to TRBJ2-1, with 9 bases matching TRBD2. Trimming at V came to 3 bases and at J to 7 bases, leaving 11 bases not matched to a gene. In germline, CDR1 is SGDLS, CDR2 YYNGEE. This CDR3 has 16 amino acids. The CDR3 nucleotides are TGTGCCAGCAGCGACCCCCGGAGCGGGAGGTTGAATGAGCAGTTCTTC. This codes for CASSDPRSGRLNEQFF.

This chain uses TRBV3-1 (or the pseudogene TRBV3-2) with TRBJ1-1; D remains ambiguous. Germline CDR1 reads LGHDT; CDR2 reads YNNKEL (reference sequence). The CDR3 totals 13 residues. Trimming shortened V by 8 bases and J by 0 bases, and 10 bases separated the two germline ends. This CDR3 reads CASRYTLNTEAFF. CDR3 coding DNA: TGTGCCAGCCGATATACACTGAACACTGAAGCTTTCTTT.

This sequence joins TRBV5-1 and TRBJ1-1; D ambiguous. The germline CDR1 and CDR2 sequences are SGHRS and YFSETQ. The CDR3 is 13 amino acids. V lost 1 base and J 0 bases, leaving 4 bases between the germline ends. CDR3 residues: CASSLNVNTEAFF. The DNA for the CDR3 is TGCGCCAGCAGCTTGAACGTGAACACTGAAGCTTTCTTT.

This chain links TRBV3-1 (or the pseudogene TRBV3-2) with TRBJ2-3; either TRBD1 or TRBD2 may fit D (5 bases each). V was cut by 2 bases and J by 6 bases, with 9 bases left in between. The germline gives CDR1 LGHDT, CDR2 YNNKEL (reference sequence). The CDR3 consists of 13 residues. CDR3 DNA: TGTGCCAGCAGCCAAATGGGGGAGGATACGCAGTATTTT. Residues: CASSQMGEDTQYF.

The CDR3 protein is CASSPRMTGHEQYF. The CDR3 DNA reads as TGTGCCAGCTCACCCAGGATGACAGGGCACGAGCAGTACTTC. The V and J genes are TRBV18 and TRBJ2-7; 7 bases align to TRBD1. V was clipped by 3 bases and J by 5 bases; unmatched bases: 7. CDR1 and CDR2 (germline): KGHSH, LQKENI. This CDR3 is built from 14 residues.

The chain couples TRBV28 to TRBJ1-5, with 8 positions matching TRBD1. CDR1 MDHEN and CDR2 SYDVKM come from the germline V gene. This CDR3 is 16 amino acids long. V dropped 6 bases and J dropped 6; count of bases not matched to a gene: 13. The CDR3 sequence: CASSSGGRGGSQPQHF. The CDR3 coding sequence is TGTGCCAGCAGCTCAGGGGGCAGGGGAGGTAGTCAGCCCCAGCATTTT.

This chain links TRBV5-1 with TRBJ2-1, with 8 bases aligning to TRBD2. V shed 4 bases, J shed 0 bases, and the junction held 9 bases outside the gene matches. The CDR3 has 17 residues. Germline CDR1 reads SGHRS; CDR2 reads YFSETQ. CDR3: CASSPVGAGVSYNEQFF. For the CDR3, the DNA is TGCGCCAGCAGCCCCGTGGGAGCGGGAGTCTCCTACAATGAGCAGTTCTTC.

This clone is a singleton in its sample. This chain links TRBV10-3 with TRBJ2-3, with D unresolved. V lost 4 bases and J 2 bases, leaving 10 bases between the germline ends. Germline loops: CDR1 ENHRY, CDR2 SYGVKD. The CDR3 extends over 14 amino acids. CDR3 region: CAISVTHPTDTQYF. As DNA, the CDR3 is TGTGCCATCAGTGTCACCCACCCCACAGATACGCAGTATTTT.

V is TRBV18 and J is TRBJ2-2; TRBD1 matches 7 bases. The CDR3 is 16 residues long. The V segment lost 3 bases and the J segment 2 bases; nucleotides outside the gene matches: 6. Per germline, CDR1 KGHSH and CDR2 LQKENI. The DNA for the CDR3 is TGTGCCAGCTCACCGAAAGGGGGCCCCAACACCGGGGAGCTGTTTTTT. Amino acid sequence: CASSPKGGPNTGELFF.

The CDR3 DNA sequence: TGTGCCACCCAGTTGTTTTCCTCAGCAAGGAATTCACCCCTCCACTTT. As protein: CATQLFSSARNSPLHF. The V and J genes are TRBV10-3 and TRBJ1-6; D unclear. Germline V gives CDR1 ENHRY, CDR2 SYGVKD. The V end lost 10 bases, the J end lost 7 bases, and 23 bases lay between the germline ends. This CDR3 has 16 residues.

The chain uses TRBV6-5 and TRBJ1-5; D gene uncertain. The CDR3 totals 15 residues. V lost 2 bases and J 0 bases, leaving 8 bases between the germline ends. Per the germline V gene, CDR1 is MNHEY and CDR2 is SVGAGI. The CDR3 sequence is CASSYGPNSNQPQHF. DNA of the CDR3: TGTGCCAGCAGTTACGGGCCTAATAGCAATCAGCCCCAGCATTTT.

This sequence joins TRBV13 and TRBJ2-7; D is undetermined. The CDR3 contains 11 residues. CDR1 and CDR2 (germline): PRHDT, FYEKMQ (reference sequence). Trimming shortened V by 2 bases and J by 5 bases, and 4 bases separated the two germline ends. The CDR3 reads CASSLRDEQYF. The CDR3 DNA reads TGTGCCAGCAGCTTACGGGACGAGCAGTACTTC.

CDR3 residues: CASSFTSQETQYF. The CDR3 DNA reads TGTGCCAGCAGCTTTACTTCCCAAGAGACCCAGTACTTC. This rearrangement joins TRBV5-4 to TRBJ2-5, with D unresolved. From germline, CDR1 is SGHNT and CDR2 YYREEE (reference sequence). This CDR3 comprises 13 residues. The germline V and J ends were trimmed by 2 bases and 1 base, with 6 bases remaining between them.

The CDR3 coding sequence is TGTGCCAGCAGGGGGACAGCCCAAGAGACCCAGTACTTC. This translates into CASRGTAQETQYF. This chain uses TRBV28 with TRBJ2-5, with 7 bases matching TRBD1. This CDR3 spans 13 amino acids. J gave up 1 base and V 6 bases, and 2 bases lay outside the gene matches. Germline V lookup: CDR1 MDHEN, CDR2 SYDVKM.

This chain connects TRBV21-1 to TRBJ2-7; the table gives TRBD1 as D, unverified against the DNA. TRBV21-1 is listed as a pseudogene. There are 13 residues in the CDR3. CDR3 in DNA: TGTGCCAGCAGCCCAGGGGGAGAGGACGAGCAGTACTTC. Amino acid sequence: CASSPGGEDEQYF.

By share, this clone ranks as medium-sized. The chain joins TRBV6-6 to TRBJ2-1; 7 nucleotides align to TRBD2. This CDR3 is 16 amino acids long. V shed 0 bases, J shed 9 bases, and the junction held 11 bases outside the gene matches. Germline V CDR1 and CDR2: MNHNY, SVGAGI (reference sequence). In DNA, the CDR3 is TGTGCCAGCAGTTACTCCCCTAGCGGACCTCAGGGTGAGCAGTTCTTC. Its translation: CASSYSPSGPQGEQFF.

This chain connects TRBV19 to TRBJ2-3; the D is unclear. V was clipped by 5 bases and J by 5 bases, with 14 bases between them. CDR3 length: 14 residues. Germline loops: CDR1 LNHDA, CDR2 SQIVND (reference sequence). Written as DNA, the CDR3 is TGTGCCAGTAGTCCCCCAAGGACGGTAGATACGCAGTATTTT. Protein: CASSPPRTVDTQYF.

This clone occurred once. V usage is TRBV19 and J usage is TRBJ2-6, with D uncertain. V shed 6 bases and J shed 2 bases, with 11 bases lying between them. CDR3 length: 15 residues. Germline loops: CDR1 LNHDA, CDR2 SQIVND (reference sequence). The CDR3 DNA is TGTGCCAGTAGCCTACGGCCCACTGGGGCCAACGTCCTGACTTTC. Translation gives CASSLRPTGANVLTF. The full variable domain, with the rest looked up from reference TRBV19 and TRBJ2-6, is DGGITQSPKYLFRKEGQNVTLSCEQNLNHDAMYWYRQDPGQGLRLIYYSQIVNDFQKGDIAEGYSVSREKKESFPLTVTSAQKNPTAFYLCASSLRPTGANVLTFGAGSRLTVL.

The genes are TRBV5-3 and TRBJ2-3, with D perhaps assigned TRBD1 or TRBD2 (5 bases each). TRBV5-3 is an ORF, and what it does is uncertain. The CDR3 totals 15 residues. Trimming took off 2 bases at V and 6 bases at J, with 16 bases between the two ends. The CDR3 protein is CARSFRSPGGDTQYF. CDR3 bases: TGTGCCAGAAGCTTCCGAAGCCCTGGGGGTGATACGCAGTATTTT.